This T cell receptor beta chain was profiled in a study of molecular identifiers for immune sequencing clone quantification. Background on the study: The replicate experiment used RNA from approximately 20,000 or 100,000 naive CD8 cells. This RNA was split into five aliquots, and four of them were sequenced.

TCRdb reprocessed the PCR reads via MiXCR and lists one record per CDR3 protein. Among about half a million distinct CDR3 sequences listed, over 20% were seen once. Many counts were recorded for this clonotype. This TCR came from a human donor in good health. Some libraries in this study had Jurkat cell RNA spiked in. The sample was naive CD8+ T cells from blood, with Jurkat cell RNA spiked in. Specified subset: FACS-sorted CD8+CD4-CCR7+CD45RA+ naive T cells.

The CDR3 sequence: CASSYGVNPLYEQYF. CDR3 coding DNA: TGTGCCAGCAGTTACGGAGTCAACCCCCTTTACGAGCAGTACTTC. The chain couples TRBV6-5 to TRBJ2-7; D is ambiguous. The V gene lost 2 bases and the J gene lost 4 bases, with 15 bases spanning the gap. Germline CDR1 reads MNHEY; CDR2 reads SVGAGI. This CDR3 spans 15 amino acids.